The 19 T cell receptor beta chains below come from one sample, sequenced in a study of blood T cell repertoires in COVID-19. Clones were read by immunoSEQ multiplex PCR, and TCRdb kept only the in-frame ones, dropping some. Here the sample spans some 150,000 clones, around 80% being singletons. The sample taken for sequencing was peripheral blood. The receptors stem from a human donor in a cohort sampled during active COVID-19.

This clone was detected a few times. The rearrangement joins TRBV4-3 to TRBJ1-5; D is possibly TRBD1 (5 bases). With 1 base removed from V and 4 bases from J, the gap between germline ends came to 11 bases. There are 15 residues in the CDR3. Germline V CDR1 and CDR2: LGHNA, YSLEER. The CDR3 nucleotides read TGCGCCAGCAGCCAAGTTCTAGGGGCGAATCAGCCCCAGCATTTT. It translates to CASSQVLGANQPQHF.

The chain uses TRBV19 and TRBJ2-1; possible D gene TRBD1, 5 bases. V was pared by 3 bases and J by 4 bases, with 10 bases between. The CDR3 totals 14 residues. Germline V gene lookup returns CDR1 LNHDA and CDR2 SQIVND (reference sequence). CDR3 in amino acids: CASSITGYYNEQFF. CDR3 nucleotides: TGTGCCAGTAGTATTACAGGCTATTACAATGAGCAGTTCTTC.

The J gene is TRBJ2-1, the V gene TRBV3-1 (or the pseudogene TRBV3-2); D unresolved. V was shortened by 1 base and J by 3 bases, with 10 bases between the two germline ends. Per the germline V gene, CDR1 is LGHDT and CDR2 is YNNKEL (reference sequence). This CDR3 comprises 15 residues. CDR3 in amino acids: CASSQGWRFYNEQFF. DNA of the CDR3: TGTGCCAGCAGCCAAGGTTGGCGGTTCTACAATGAGCAGTTCTTC.

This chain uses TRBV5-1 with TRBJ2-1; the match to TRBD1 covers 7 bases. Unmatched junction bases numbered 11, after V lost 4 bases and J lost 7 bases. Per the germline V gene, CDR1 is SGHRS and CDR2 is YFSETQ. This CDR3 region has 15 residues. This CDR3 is CASSADRAVGNEQFF. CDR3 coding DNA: TGCGCCAGCAGCGCAGACAGGGCGGTCGGTAATGAGCAGTTCTTC.

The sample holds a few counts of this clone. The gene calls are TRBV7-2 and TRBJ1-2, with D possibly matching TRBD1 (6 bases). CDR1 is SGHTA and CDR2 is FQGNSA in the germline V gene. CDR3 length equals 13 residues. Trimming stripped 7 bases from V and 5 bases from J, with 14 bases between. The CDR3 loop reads CASTRGGEYGYTF. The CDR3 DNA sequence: TGTGCCAGCACCCGAGGGGGGGAATATGGCTACACCTTC.

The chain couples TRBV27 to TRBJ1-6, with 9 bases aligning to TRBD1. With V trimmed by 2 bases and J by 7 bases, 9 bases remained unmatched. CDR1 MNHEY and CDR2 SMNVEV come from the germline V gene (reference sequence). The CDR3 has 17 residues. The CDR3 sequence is CASSLTDRQGGNSPLHF. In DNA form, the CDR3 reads TGTGCCAGCAGTTTAACCGATCGACAGGGGGGGAATTCACCCCTCCACTTT.

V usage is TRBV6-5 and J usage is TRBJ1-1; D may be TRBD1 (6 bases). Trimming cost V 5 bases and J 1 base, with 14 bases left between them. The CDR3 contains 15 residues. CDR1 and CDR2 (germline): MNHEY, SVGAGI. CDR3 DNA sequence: TGTGCCAGCAGTCCGAGGGGCAGGGGGAACACTGAAGCTTTCTTT. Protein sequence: CASSPRGRGNTEAFF.

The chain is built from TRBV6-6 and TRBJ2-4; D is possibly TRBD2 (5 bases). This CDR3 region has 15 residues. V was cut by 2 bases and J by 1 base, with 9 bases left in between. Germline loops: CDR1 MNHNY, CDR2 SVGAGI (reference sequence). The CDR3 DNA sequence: TGTGCCAGCAGTTACCTGACGGGGGCCAAAAACATTCAGTACTTC. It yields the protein CASSYLTGAKNIQYF.

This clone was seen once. The CDR3 nucleotides are TGTGCCAGCAGCTCGCCGCTCGAGGGGGCAGGTGGCTACACCTTC. Residues: CASSSPLEGAGGYTF. The chain carries TRBV5-4 and TRBJ1-2; 7 bases line up with TRBD1. This CDR3 has 15 residues. J lost 7 bases, V lost 3 bases, and 12 bases had no gene match. Germline assignment: CDR1 SGHNT and CDR2 YYREEE (reference sequence).

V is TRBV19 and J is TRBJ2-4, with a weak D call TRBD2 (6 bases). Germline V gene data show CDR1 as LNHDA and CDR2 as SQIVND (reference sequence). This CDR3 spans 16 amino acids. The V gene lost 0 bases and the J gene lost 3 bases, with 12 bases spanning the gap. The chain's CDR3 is CASSIDTLGGKNIQYF. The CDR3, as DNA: TGTGCCAGTAGTATAGATACCTTGGGAGGCAAAAACATTCAGTACTTC.

The CDR3 nucleotides are TGCGCCAGCAGCCAAGCCCCGGGACAGGCGGCCGGCTACACCTTC. Its protein is CASSQAPGQAAGYTF. The chain links TRBV4-1 to TRBJ1-2, with TRBD1 identical over 8 bases. There are 15 residues in the CDR3. The junction had 9 bases not matched to a gene; V was cut back by 1 base and J by 8 bases. The germline V gene encodes CDR1 MGHRA and CDR2 YSYEKL.

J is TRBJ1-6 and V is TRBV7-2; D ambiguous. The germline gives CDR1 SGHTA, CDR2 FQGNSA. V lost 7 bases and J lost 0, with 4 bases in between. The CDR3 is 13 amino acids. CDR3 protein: CASTSSYNSPLHF. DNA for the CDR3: TGTGCCAGCACGAGCTCCTATAATTCACCCCTCCACTTT.

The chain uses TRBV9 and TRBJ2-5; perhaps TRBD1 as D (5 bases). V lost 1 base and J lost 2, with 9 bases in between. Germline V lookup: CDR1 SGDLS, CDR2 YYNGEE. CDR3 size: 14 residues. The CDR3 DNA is TGTGCCAGCAGCGTAAAGGGGCGTCAAGAGACCCAGTACTTC. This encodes CASSVKGRQETQYF.

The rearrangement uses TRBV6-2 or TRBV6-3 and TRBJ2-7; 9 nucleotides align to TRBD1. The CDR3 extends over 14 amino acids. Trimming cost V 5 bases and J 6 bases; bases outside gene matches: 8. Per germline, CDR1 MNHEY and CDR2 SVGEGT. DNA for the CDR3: TGTGCCAGCAGTCTTCCGGGACAGGGTACCGAGCAGTACTTC. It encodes CASSLPGQGTEQYF.

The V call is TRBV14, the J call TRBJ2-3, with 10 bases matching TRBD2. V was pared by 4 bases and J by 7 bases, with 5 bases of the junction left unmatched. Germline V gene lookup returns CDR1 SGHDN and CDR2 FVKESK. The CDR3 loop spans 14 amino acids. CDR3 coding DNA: TGTGCCAGCAGCCGGCCTAGCGGGGGAAATACGCAGTATTTT. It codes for CASSRPSGGNTQYF.

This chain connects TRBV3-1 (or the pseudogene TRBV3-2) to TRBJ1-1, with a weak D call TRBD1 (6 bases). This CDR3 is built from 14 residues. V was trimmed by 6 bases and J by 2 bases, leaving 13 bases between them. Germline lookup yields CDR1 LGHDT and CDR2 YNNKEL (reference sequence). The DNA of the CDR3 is TGTGCCAGCAGTTTGCAGGGGATCAACACTGAAGCTTTCTTT. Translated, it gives CASSLQGINTEAFF.

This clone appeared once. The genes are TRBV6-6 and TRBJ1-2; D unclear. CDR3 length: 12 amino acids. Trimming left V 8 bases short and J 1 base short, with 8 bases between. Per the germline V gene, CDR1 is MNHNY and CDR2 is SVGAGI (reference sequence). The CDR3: CASAAFNYGYTF. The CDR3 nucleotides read TGTGCCAGCGCGGCCTTTAACTATGGCTACACCTTC.

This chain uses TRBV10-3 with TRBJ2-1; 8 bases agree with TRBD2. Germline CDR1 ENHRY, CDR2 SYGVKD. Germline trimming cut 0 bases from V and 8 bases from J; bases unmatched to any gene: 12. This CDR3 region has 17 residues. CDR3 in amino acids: CAISESVRGGQKDEQFF. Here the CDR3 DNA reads TGTGCCATCAGTGAGTCGGTCCGGGGGGGCCAGAAGGATGAGCAGTTCTTC.

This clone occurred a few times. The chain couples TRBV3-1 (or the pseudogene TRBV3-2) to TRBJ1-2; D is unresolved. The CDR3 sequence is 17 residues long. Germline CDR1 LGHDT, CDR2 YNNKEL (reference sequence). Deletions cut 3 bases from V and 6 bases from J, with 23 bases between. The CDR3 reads CASSQVGKSPRLHGYTF. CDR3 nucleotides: TGTGCCAGCAGCCAGGTGGGTAAGTCCCCCAGACTGCATGGCTACACCTTC.